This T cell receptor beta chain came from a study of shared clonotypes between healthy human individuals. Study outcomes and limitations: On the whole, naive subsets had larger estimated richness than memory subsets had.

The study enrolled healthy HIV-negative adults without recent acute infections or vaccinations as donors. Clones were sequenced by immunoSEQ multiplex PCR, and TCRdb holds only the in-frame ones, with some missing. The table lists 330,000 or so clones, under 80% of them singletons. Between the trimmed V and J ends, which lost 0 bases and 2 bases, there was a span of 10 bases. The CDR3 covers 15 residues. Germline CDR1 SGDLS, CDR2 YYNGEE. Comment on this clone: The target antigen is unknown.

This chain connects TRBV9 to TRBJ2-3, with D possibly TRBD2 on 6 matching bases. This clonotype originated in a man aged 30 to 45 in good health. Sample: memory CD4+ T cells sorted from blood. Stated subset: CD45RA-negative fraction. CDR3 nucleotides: TGTGCCAGCAGCGTAGCCGGACTATTCACAGATACGCAGTATTTT. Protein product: CASSVAGLFTDTQYF.